The entry below gives a single T cell receptor beta chain sequence along with its context. No antigen is known for it. Profiling relied on immunoSEQ multiplex PCR, and the TCRdb table lists in-frame clones only, not all of them. The table lists about 64,000 clones, about nine tenths of them singletons, with roughly 13% in the top ten. This record comes from a study of lymphopenia after photon versus proton radiotherapy. Points from the study as a whole: After lymphocyte nadir, photon-treated repertoires showed oligoclonal expansion, especially CD8+ Temra. A bigger post-nadir fall in TCR diversity correlated inversely with survival time in deceased patients. Under photons, naive T cells and diversity fell while effector/memory populations rose. Survival link was tested only in deceased patients; proton benefit remains a possibility.

The CDR3 contains 12 residues. Germline CDR1 is MNHNY and CDR2 is SVGAGI (reference sequence). V was pared by 8 bases and J by 3 bases, with 4 bases of the junction left unmatched. The source was peripheral blood, collected from a patient treated with proton-based radiotherapy. This rearrangement joins TRBV6-6 to TRBJ2-7, with 7 positions matching TRBD2. The TCR sequence derives from a man older than 75 with esophageal cancer. CDR3 sequence: CASWEGFYEQYF. The CDR3 DNA is TGTGCCAGCTGGGAGGGATTCTACGAGCAGTACTTC.